This T cell receptor (beta chain) was identified in a study of T cell repertoires in cytomegalovirus infection. Across the study: Selection of CMV epitopes for the study included recently identified HLA-C-restricted and well-studied HLA-B-restricted ones. Points from the study as a whole: Frequencies of public TCR beta families were cumulated, and this identified carriers of CMV plus the relevant HLA.

MiXCR was run by TCRdb on the reads, yielding one entry per CDR3 protein. The sample lists about 470,000 distinct CDR3 sequences; roughly 43% were seen once. The CDR3 is 13 amino acids. V was pared by 9 bases and J by 4 bases, with 15 bases between. Germline V gene data show CDR1 as LNHNV and CDR2 as YYDKDF (reference sequence). A note on this clonotype: Its antigen is unknown.

The specimen was cultured PBMCs, collected from culture after CMV antigen stimulation. The sequence derives from a human donor in good health (CMV status not recorded). Some clones in this sample may be carry-over from other donors' samples. V is TRBV15 and J is TRBJ2-5, with D perhaps TRBD2 (6 bases). The CDR3 sequence: CATRAGRGETQYF. The CDR3 region has the DNA TGTGCCACGCGAGCCGGGAGAGGAGAGACCCAGTACTTC.